This passage covers 15 T cell receptor beta chains from one sample sequenced in a study of blood T cell repertoires in COVID-19. Sequenced by immunoSEQ multiplex PCR; TCRdb stores in-frame clones only, minus some. The data contain about 420,000 clones, roughly 89% of them seen just once; the ten biggest clones take up roughly 0.76%. Material for sequencing was peripheral blood. All receptors derive from a man younger than 35 with COVID-19, enrolled during active disease.

This clone was found once. This chain links TRBV5-1 with TRBJ1-6; D remains unclear. Trimming removed 0 bases at V and 11 bases at J, with 18 bases between. Germline V gene sequence: CDR1 SGHRS, CDR2 YFSETQ. This CDR3 region has 16 residues. The CDR3 nucleotides read TGCGCCAGCAGCTTGGCCGAGGTTGGCTCTGGAACACCCCTCCACTTT. Its protein product is CASSLAEVGSGTPLHF.

The J gene is TRBJ1-2, the V gene TRBV7-8; possibly TRBD1 for D (5 bases). CDR1 SGHVS and CDR2 FQNEAQ come from the germline V gene. Trimming took 1 base from V and 2 from J, leaving 8 bases between them. This CDR3 is 14 amino acids long. The CDR3 spells CASSLGPGNYGYTF. CDR3 nucleotides: TGTGCCAGCAGCTTAGGACCAGGGAACTATGGCTACACCTTC.

The V call is TRBV7-9, the J call TRBJ2-1; 8 bases map to TRBD1. The CDR3 has 15 amino acids. J was trimmed by 7 bases and V by 6 bases; bases with no gene match: 11. Germline CDR1 and CDR2: SEHNR and FQNEAQ (reference sequence). CDR3 in DNA: TGTGCCAGCAGACAAGCCCAGACAGGGGCGAATGAGCAGTTCTTC. Protein sequence: CASRQAQTGANEQFF.

This clone has only a few counts. The CDR3 bases are TGCGCCAGCAGCTTGGTCCCGGGACTAGCGGGAGACTGGGAGCTGTTTTTT. Translated: CASSLVPGLAGDWELFF. This rearrangement joins TRBV5-1 to TRBJ2-2; 14 nucleotides align to TRBD2. In germline, CDR1 is SGHRS, CDR2 YFSETQ. Trimming removed 0 bases from V and 9 bases from J; junction bases left unmatched: 7. The CDR3 length is 17 residues.

The chain joins TRBV5-1 to TRBJ1-6; 7 bases are shared with TRBD1. The CDR3 sequence is 14 residues long. V gave up 4 bases and J gave up 8 bases; unmatched junction bases: 6. From germline, CDR1 is SGHRS and CDR2 YFSETQ. CDR3 in amino acids: CASSMGQRDSPLHF. CDR3 bases: TGCGCCAGCAGCATGGGACAGCGGGATTCACCCCTCCACTTT.

J is TRBJ2-3 and V is TRBV7-6; TRBD1 agrees at 7 bases. Germline loops: CDR1 SGHVS, CDR2 FNYEAQ. The CDR3 runs 17 residues. Losses at the gene ends were 1 base for V and 0 bases for J; bases not matched to a gene: 7. The CDR3 region has the DNA TGTGCCAGCAGCTTAGAAGAGGGGACAGCAAGCACAGATACGCAGTATTTT. Amino acids: CASSLEEGTASTDTQYF. Variable domain in full (rest from reference TRBV7-6 and TRBJ2-3): GAGVSQSPRYKVTKRGQDVALRCDPISGHVSLYWYRQALGQGPEFLTYFNYEAQQDKSGLPNDRFSAERPEGSISTLTIQRTEQRDSAMYRCASSLEEGTASTDTQYFGPGTRLTVL.

This clone appeared a single time. The junction and the germline gene differ at one end; a read error may be behind it. The chain couples TRBV30 to TRBJ1-1; D might be TRBD1 (5 bases). The CDR3 has 14 amino acids. The germline V gene encodes CDR1 GTSNPN and CDR2 SVGIG (reference sequence). The CDR3 DNA follows: TGTGCCTGGAGTGTAGCGAACGGACACACCGAAGCTTTCTTT. It specifies CAWSVANGHTEAFF.

The V call is TRBV19, the J call TRBJ1-1; D unclear. This CDR3 has 13 amino acids. Trimming pared 9 bases from V and 1 base from J, leaving 12 bases between. The germline CDR1 and CDR2 sequences are LNHDA and SQIVND (reference sequence). The CDR3 loop is CASDNGRNTEAFF. As DNA, the CDR3 is TGTGCCAGCGACAATGGGAGGAACACTGAAGCTTTCTTT.

This clone was recorded many times. The chain uses TRBV30 and TRBJ2-7, with a weak D call TRBD2 (6 bases). This CDR3 region has 14 residues. Per germline, CDR1 GTSNPN and CDR2 SVGIG (reference sequence). V was clipped by 2 bases and J by 7 bases, with 18 bases between them. In DNA form, the CDR3 reads TGTGCCTGGAGTTCAGGGACGGGGGATTTGGAGCAGTACTTC. Its protein product is CAWSSGTGDLEQYF.

CDR3 loop: CASSLALVGRGYSYEQYF. DNA for the CDR3: TGCGCCAGCAGCTTGGCTTTGGTCGGCAGGGGCTATTCCTACGAGCAGTACTTC. The genes are TRBV5-1 and TRBJ2-7; D is perhaps TRBD1 (6 bases). Trimming removed 0 bases from V and 1 base from J, with 20 bases in between. Germline V gene data show CDR1 as SGHRS and CDR2 as YFSETQ. The CDR3 is 18 residues long.

The rearrangement uses TRBV6-6 and TRBJ2-7; 16 nucleotides line up with TRBD2. This CDR3 has 15 amino acids. CDR1 and CDR2 (germline): MNHNY, SVGAGI (reference sequence). Trimming took 6 bases from V and 6 from J; bases not matched to a gene: 5. The CDR3 region has the DNA TGTGCCAGCAGCACCGGGACTAGCGGGAGGGCCGAGCAGTACTTC. Encoded protein: CASSTGTSGRAEQYF.

The chain uses TRBV30 and TRBJ2-1; 13 nucleotides match TRBD2. The ends lost 5 bases at V and 0 bases at J; junction bases unmatched: 7. Germline V gene data show CDR1 as GTSNPN and CDR2 as SVGIG (reference sequence). The CDR3 spans 17 residues. This CDR3 is CAWGLAGAGSSYNEQFF. DNA of the CDR3: TGTGCCTGGGGACTAGCGGGAGCGGGAAGCTCCTACAATGAGCAGTTCTTC.

This clone is a singleton in its sample. The chain joins TRBV10-3 to TRBJ2-7, with 9 bases that match TRBD1. Germline V gene lookup returns CDR1 ENHRY and CDR2 SYGVKD. Trimming at V came to 6 bases and at J to 1 base, leaving 4 bases not matched to a gene. This CDR3 is 14 amino acids long. CDR3 in amino acids: CAISRDRDSYEQYF. CDR3 nucleotides: TGTGCCATCAGCCGGGACAGGGATTCCTACGAGCAGTACTTC.

The chain carries TRBV5-4 and TRBJ2-5; tentatively, D is TRBD2 (6 bases). V was cut by 2 bases and J by 7 bases, with 12 bases left in between. CDR3 length: 13 residues. Germline CDR1 is SGHNT and CDR2 is YYREEE (reference sequence). CDR3 nucleotide sequence: TGTGCCAGCAGCTTTACCGGGGGTGTGACCCAGTACTTC. Its protein is CASSFTGGVTQYF.

The rearrangement links TRBV10-3 to TRBJ1-5; TRBD1 might be the D (5 bases). Per germline, CDR1 ENHRY and CDR2 SYGVKD. The V gene lost 6 bases and the J gene lost 6 bases, with 9 bases spanning the gap. The CDR3 has 12 amino acids. The CDR3 coding sequence is TGTGCCATCAGCCAGGGATCTCAGCCCCAGCATTTT. Translated: CAISQGSQPQHF.